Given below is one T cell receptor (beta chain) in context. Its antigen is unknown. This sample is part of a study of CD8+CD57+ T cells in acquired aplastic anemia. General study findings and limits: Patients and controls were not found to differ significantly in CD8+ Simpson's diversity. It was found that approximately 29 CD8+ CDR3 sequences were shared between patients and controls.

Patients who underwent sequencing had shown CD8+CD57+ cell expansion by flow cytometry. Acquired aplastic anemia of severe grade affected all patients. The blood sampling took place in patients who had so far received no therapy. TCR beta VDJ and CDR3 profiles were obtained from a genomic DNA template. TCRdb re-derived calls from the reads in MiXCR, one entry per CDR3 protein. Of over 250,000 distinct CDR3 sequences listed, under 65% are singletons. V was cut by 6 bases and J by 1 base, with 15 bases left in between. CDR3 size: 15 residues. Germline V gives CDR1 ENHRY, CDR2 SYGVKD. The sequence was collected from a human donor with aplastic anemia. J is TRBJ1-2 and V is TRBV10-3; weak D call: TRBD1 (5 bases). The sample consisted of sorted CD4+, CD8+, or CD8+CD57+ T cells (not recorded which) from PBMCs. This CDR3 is CAIRIPDSHNYGYTF. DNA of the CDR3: TGTGCCATCAGGATACCCGACAGCCATAACTATGGCTACACCTTC.